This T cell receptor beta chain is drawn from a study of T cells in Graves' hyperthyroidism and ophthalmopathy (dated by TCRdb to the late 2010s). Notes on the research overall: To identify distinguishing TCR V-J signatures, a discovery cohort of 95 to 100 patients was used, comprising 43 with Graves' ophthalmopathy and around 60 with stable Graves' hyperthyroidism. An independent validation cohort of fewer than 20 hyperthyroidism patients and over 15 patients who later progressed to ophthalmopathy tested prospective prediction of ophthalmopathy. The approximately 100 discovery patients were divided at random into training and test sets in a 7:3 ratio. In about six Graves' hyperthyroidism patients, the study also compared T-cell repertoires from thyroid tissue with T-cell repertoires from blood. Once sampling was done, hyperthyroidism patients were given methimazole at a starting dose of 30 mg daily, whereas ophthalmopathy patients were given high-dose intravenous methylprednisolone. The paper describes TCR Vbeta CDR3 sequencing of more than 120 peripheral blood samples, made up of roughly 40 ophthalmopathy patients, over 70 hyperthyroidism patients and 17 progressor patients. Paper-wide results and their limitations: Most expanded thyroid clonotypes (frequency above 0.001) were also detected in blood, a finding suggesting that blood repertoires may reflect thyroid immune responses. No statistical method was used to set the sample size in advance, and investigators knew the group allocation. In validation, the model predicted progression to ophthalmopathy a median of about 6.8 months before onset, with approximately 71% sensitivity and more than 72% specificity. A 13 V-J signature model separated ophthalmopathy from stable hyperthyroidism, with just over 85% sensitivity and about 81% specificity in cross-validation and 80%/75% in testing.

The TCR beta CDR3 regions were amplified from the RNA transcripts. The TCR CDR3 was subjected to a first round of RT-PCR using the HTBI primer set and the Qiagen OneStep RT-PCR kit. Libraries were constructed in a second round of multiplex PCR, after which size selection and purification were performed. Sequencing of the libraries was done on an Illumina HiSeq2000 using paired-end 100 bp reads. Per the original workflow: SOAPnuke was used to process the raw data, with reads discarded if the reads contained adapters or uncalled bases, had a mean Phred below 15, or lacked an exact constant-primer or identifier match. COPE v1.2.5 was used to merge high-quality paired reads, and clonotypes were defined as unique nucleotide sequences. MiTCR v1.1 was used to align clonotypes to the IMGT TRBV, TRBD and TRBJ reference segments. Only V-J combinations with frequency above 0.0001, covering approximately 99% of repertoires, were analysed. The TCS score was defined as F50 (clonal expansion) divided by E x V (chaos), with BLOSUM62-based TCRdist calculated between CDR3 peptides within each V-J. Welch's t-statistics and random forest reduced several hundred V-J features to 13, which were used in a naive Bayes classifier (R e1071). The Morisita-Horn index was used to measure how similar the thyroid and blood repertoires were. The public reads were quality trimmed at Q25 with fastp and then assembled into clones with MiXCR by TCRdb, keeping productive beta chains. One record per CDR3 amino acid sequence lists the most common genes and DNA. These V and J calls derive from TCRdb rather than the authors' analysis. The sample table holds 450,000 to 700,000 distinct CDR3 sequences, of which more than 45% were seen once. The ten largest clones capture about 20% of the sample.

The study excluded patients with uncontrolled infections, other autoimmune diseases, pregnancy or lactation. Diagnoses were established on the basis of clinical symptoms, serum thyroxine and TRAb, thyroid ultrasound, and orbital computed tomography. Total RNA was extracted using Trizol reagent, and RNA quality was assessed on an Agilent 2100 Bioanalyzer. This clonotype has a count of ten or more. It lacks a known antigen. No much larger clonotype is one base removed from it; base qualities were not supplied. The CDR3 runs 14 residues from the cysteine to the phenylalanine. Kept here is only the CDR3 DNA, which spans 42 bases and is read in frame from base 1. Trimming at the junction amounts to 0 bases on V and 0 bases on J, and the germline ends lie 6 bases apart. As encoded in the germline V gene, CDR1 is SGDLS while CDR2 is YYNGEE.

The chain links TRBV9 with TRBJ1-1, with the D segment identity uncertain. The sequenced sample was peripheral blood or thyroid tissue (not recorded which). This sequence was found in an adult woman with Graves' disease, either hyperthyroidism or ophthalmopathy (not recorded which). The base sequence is TGTGCCAGCAGCGTAGGCAGCCTGAACACTGAAGCTTTCTTT. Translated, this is CASSVGSLNTEAFF.